The rows below give T cell receptor beta chains drawn from one sample of a study of blood T cell repertoires in COVID-19. Only in-frame clones appear in the TCRdb table, and some are missing; sequencing was by immunoSEQ multiplex PCR. Here the sample spans 150,000 to 200,000 clones, just under 85% being singletons. Specimen: peripheral blood. The receptors were sampled from an elderly woman with acute or convalescent COVID-19. Both conserved end residues are part of each CDR3. D genes are given only for firm matches. The size field is filled for only some rows; it gives once, few, many or a size class.

d_gene	v_gene	j_gene	abundance	CDR3aa	CDR3nt
-	TRBV3-1/TRBV3-2	TRBJ1-1	few	CASSPYGGSGFF	TGTGCCAGCAGCCCCTACGGGGGAAGTGGTTTCTTT
-	TRBV9	TRBJ2-7	-	CASSRTGKGYEQYF	TGTGCCAGCAGCCGTACGGGGAAAGGGTACGAGCAGTACTTC
-	TRBV7-9	TRBJ2-1	-	CASSAGVSYNEQFF	TGTGCCAGCAGCGCAGGGGTCTCCTACAATGAGCAGTTCTTC
-	TRBV2	TRBJ1-4	-	CASSAGGEKLFF	TGTGCCAGCAGTGCCGGAGGTGAAAAACTGTTTTTT
TRBD2	TRBV29-1	TRBJ2-1	-	CSVELAGGGTYNEQFF	TGCAGCGTGGAACTAGCGGGAGGGGGCACCTACAATGAGCAGTTCTTC
-	TRBV27	TRBJ2-1	once	CASSLRRGGNEQFF	TGTGCCAGCAGTTTGAGAAGGGGGGGCAATGAGCAGTTCTTC
-	TRBV5-4	TRBJ2-3	-	CASSATGTDTQYF	TGTGCCAGCAGCGCAACAGGCACAGATACGCAGTATTTT
TRBD1	TRBV2	TRBJ1-2	-	CASRNRGNYGYTF	TGTGCCAGCCGCAACAGGGGTAACTATGGCTACACCTTC
-	TRBV27	TRBJ2-7	few	CASSLSGQGLTYEQYF	TGTGCCAGCAGTTTATCGGGGCAGGGCCTCACCTACGAGCAGTACTTC
TRBD1	TRBV5-1	TRBJ1-5	-	CASSPGTGYSNQPQHF	TGCGCCAGCAGCCCCGGGACAGGCTATAGCAATCAGCCCCAGCATTTT
-	TRBV30	TRBJ1-2	-	CAWSVQSGNYGYTF	TGTGCCTGGAGTGTACAGTCAGGGAACTATGGCTACACCTTC
-	TRBV10-1	TRBJ2-2	-	CASGQITGELFF	TGCGCCAGCGGACAGATCACCGGGGAGCTGTTTTTT
TRBD2	TRBV27	TRBJ2-1	-	CATSGTSDEQFF	TGTGCCACATCCGGGACTAGCGATGAGCAGTTCTTC
TRBD2	TRBV11-2	TRBJ2-1	few	CASSFYPGTSLFDEQFF	TGTGCCAGCAGCTTTTATCCCGGGACTAGTCTATTCGATGAGCAGTTCTTC
TRBD2	TRBV6-5	TRBJ2-1	-	CASSLSGYNEQFF	TGTGCCAGCAGTCTTAGCGGGTACAATGAGCAGTTCTTC
-	TRBV9	TRBJ1-3	-	CASSGYSGNTIYF	TGTGCCAGCAGCGGCTACTCTGGAAACACCATATATTTT
TRBD1	TRBV6-5	TRBJ1-1	once	CASRGPGQGATEAFF	TGTGCCAGCAGGGGCCCGGGACAGGGGGCGACTGAAGCTTTCTTT
-	TRBV12-3/TRBV12-4	TRBJ2-3	-	CASSFGTDTQYF	TGTGCCAGCAGTTTCGGCACAGATACGCAGTATTTT
TRBD2	TRBV10-3	TRBJ2-3	-	CAISEHGRSTDTQYF	TGTGCCATCAGTGAGCACGGGAGGAGCACAGATACGCAGTATTTT
-	TRBV7-6	TRBJ2-5	-	CASSLAGGGQETQYF	TGTGCCAGCAGCTTAGCGGGAGGAGGCCAAGAGACCCAGTACTTC
-	TRBV5-1	TRBJ1-2	once	CASSLDSDYGYTF	TGCGCCAGCAGCTTAGACAGTGACTATGGCTACACCTTC
TRBD2	TRBV5-5	TRBJ2-2	-	CASSLVASGYTGELFF	TGTGCCAGCAGCTTGGTGGCTAGCGGGTACACCGGGGAGCTGTTTTTT
-	TRBV4-1	TRBJ1-2	-	CASSQDDSGFMGYTF	TGCGCCAGCAGCCAAGATGATTCAGGGTTTATGGGCTACACCTTC
-	TRBV7-9	TRBJ1-1	-	CASSWTVNTEAFF	TGTGCCAGCAGCTGGACAGTTAACACTGAAGCTTTCTTT
-	TRBV5-8	TRBJ1-4	-	CASSMGGGTTGKKLFF	TGTGCCAGCAGCATGGGGGGGGGAACCACCGGGAAAAAACTGTTTTTT
-	TRBV5-5	TRBJ1-4	-	CASSLGQSTNEKLFF	TGTGCCAGCAGCTTGGGACAGTCAACTAATGAAAAACTGTTTTTT
-	TRBV18	TRBJ1-2	-	CASSGGAGYTF	TGTGCCAGCTCAGGGGGGGCTGGCTACACCTTC
TRBD2	TRBV30	TRBJ2-5	-	CAWSTRRLAGGLETQYF	TGTGCCTGGAGTACACGACGACTAGCGGGAGGTTTAGAGACCCAGTACTTC
-	TRBV25-1	TRBJ2-7	-	CASSAPGGQYF	TGTGCCAGCAGCGCACCCGGAGGGCAGTACTTC
TRBD1	TRBV5-1	TRBJ2-7	few	CASSWDSPDYEQYF	TGCGCCAGCAGCTGGGACAGCCCGGACTACGAGCAGTACTTC
-	TRBV21-1	TRBJ2-1	-	CASSKRLAGYNEQFF	TGTGCCAGCAGCAAAAGACTAGCGGGTTACAATGAGCAGTTCTTC
-	TRBV7-2	TRBJ2-1	-	CASSYQQGAIDEQFF	TGTGCCAGCAGCTATCAGCAGGGTGCGATAGATGAGCAGTTCTTC
TRBD1	TRBV19	TRBJ2-1	-	CASSIWGDRSYNEQFF	TGTGCCAGTAGTATCTGGGGGGACAGGTCCTACAATGAGCAGTTCTTC
-	TRBV4-1	TRBJ1-1	-	CAGSRGGTEAFF	TGCGCCGGCAGTCGGGGGGGTACTGAAGCTTTCTTT
-	TRBV3-1/TRBV3-2	TRBJ2-7	-	CASSPTVPSGEQYF	TGTGCCAGCAGCCCAACAGTACCCTCCGGCGAGCAGTACTTC
-	TRBV7-9	TRBJ1-4	once	CASSHDSLNEKLFF	TGTGCCAGCAGCCATGACAGCCTTAATGAAAAACTGTTTTTT
-	TRBV7-9	TRBJ1-1	-	CASSLSVTGYKAFF	TGTGCCAGCAGCTTAAGCGTGACAGGTTACAAAGCTTTCTTT
-	TRBV11-2	TRBJ1-1	-	CASSPRWTGNEAFF	TGTGCCAGCAGCCCCCGATGGACCGGGAATGAAGCTTTCTTT
-	TRBV7-9	TRBJ2-3	-	CASTPGGSTTDTQYF	TGTGCCAGCACCCCGGGTGGGTCTACCACAGATACGCAGTATTTT
-	TRBV9	TRBJ1-5	once	CASSVEGMSQPQHF	TGTGCCAGCAGCGTAGAGGGGATGAGTCAGCCCCAGCATTTT
TRBD1	TRBV7-2	TRBJ1-2	-	CASSSQGAGYGYTF	TGTGCCAGCAGCTCCCAGGGGGCGGGCTATGGCTACACCTTC
-	TRBV4-1	TRBJ1-2	-	CASSQVQGGGYTF	TGCGCCAGCAGCCAAGTCCAGGGCGGTGGCTACACCTTC
-	TRBV6-1	TRBJ1-1	-	CASSDLGGLTEAFF	TGTGCCAGCAGTGATTTGGGGGGATTGACTGAAGCTTTCTTT
TRBD1	TRBV18	TRBJ2-3	-	CASSPTDDRGTDTQYF	TGTGCCAGCTCACCGACGGACGACAGGGGCACAGATACGCAGTATTTT
-	TRBV7-8	TRBJ1-2	-	CASSLASEGTSYGYTF	TGTGCCAGCAGCTTAGCGAGTGAGGGAACGAGCTATGGCTACACCTTC
-	TRBV7-2	TRBJ1-5	few	CASSPDAVGRPQHF	TGTGCCAGCAGCCCGGACGCAGTTGGGAGGCCCCAGCATTTT
TRBD1	TRBV6-5	TRBJ2-7	once	CASSGSGQGRNEQYF	TGTGCCAGCAGCGGATCGGGACAGGGGAGGAACGAGCAGTACTTC
-	TRBV2	TRBJ2-3	-	CASSDNGRTDTQYF	TGTGCCAGCAGCGACAATGGCCGCACAGATACGCAGTATTTT
-	TRBV15	TRBJ2-3	-	CATSPGFRRPDTQYF	TGTGCCACCAGTCCCGGGTTCCGAAGGCCAGATACGCAGTATTTT
TRBD1	TRBV19	TRBJ1-1	-	CASSLTGGLNTEAFF	TGTGCCAGTAGTTTGACAGGGGGACTGAACACTGAAGCTTTCTTT